The rows below give T cell receptor beta chains drawn from one sample of a study of blood T cell repertoires in COVID-19. Here immunoSEQ multiplex PCR was the method, and the copy in TCRdb shows in-frame clones only, minus some. The table shows about 40,000 clones, with just under 85% occurring only once. The sequencing input was peripheral blood. These receptors all come from a human donor with acute or convalescent COVID-19. The donor label of this sample is uncertain. Each CDR3 is given with its conserved first and last residue. D genes are given only for firm matches. Size is stated for part of the rows, as once, few or many counts, or as a class when the clone is expanded.

clone_size: NA; d_call: NA; v_call: TRBV19; j_call: TRBJ2-5; cdr3_aa: CASSSIEARGGETQYF; cdr3_nt: TGTGCTAGTAGCAGTATTGAGGCCCGGGGTGGTGAGACCCAGTACTTC
clone_size: few; d_call: TRBD1; v_call: TRBV15; j_call: TRBJ1-5; cdr3_aa: CATSRANRGYSNQPQHF; cdr3_nt: TGTGCCACCAGCAGAGCGAACAGGGGATATAGCAATCAGCCCCAGCATTTT
clone_size: NA; d_call: NA; v_call: TRBV12-3/TRBV12-4; j_call: TRBJ2-7; cdr3_aa: CASTPTMGEQYF; cdr3_nt: TGTGCCAGCACCCCGACAATGGGCGAGCAGTACTTC
clone_size: NA; d_call: NA; v_call: TRBV5-1; j_call: TRBJ2-3; cdr3_aa: CASSLEGASTDTQYF; cdr3_nt: TGCGCCAGCAGCTTGGAAGGGGCTAGCACAGATACGCAGTATTTT
clone_size: NA; d_call: TRBD2; v_call: TRBV6-6; j_call: TRBJ2-1; cdr3_aa: CASSISGRGRNEQFF; cdr3_nt: TGTGCCAGCAGTATCAGCGGGAGGGGTCGCAATGAGCAGTTCTTC
clone_size: NA; d_call: NA; v_call: TRBV5-1; j_call: TRBJ1-1; cdr3_aa: CASSRTVNTEAFF; cdr3_nt: TGCGCCAGCAGCCGGACAGTGAACACTGAAGCTTTCTTT
clone_size: once; d_call: TRBD1; v_call: TRBV28; j_call: TRBJ1-2; cdr3_aa: CASSLGTGTGRNYGYTF; cdr3_nt: TGTGCCAGCAGTTTAGGAACCGGGACAGGGCGCAACTATGGCTACACCTTC
clone_size: NA; d_call: TRBD1; v_call: TRBV27; j_call: TRBJ1-6; cdr3_aa: CASSLSYAGTGNSPLHF; cdr3_nt: TGTGCCAGCAGTTTATCTTACGCCGGGACAGGGAATTCACCCCTCCACTTT
clone_size: NA; d_call: TRBD2; v_call: TRBV27; j_call: TRBJ2-7; cdr3_aa: CASSLAAGGSYEQYF; cdr3_nt: TGTGCCAGCAGTTTAGCAGCGGGAGGTTCCTACGAGCAGTACTTC
clone_size: NA; d_call: NA; v_call: TRBV6-1; j_call: TRBJ2-1; cdr3_aa: CASSEVPQGPNNEQFF; cdr3_nt: TGTGCCAGCAGTGAAGTGCCCCAGGGGCCGAACAATGAGCAGTTCTTC
clone_size: NA; d_call: TRBD1; v_call: TRBV18; j_call: TRBJ1-1; cdr3_aa: CASSQQGNMNTEAFF; cdr3_nt: TGTGCCAGCTCCCAACAGGGGAATATGAACACTGAAGCTTTCTTT
clone_size: NA; d_call: NA; v_call: TRBV5-4; j_call: TRBJ2-7; cdr3_aa: CASSSGGQILSYEQYF; cdr3_nt: TGTGCCAGCAGCTCGGGCGGACAGATTCTCTCCTACGAGCAGTACTTC
clone_size: NA; d_call: TRBD2; v_call: TRBV7-9; j_call: TRBJ2-5; cdr3_aa: CASSSRVASGNQETQYF; cdr3_nt: TGTGCCAGCAGCTCGAGGGTGGCTAGCGGGAACCAAGAGACCCAGTACTTC
clone_size: NA; d_call: NA; v_call: TRBV7-2; j_call: TRBJ1-1; cdr3_aa: CASSSQTGLNTEAFF; cdr3_nt: TGTGCCAGCAGCTCCCAGACTGGTTTGAACACTGAAGCTTTCTTT
clone_size: NA; d_call: NA; v_call: TRBV14; j_call: TRBJ2-3; cdr3_aa: CASSQNRRFTDTQYF; cdr3_nt: TGTGCCAGCAGCCAAAACAGAAGATTCACAGATACGCAGTATTTT
clone_size: NA; d_call: NA; v_call: TRBV20-1; j_call: TRBJ2-2; cdr3_aa: CSASPAGELFF; cdr3_nt: TGCAGTGCTAGTCCGGCCGGGGAGCTGTTTTTT
clone_size: NA; d_call: NA; v_call: TRBV19; j_call: TRBJ1-1; cdr3_aa: CASSIGGTQAFF; cdr3_nt: TGTGCCAGTAGTATCGGGGGAACTCAGGCTTTCTTT
clone_size: NA; d_call: NA; v_call: TRBV6-4; j_call: TRBJ1-5; cdr3_aa: CASSREQGSWLYQPQHF; cdr3_nt: TGTGCCAGCAGTAGAGAACAGGGCAGTTGGTTGTATCAGCCCCAGCATTTT
clone_size: NA; d_call: NA; v_call: TRBV4-1; j_call: TRBJ2-3; cdr3_aa: CASSQIILVGDTQYF; cdr3_nt: TGCGCCAGCAGCCAGATCATACTAGTAGGTGATACGCAGTATTTT
clone_size: NA; d_call: NA; v_call: TRBV6-2/TRBV6-3; j_call: TRBJ2-2; cdr3_aa: CASSGTDNTGELFF; cdr3_nt: TGTGCCAGCAGCGGGACTGATAACACCGGGGAGCTGTTTTTT
clone_size: NA; d_call: NA; v_call: TRBV6-2/TRBV6-3; j_call: TRBJ2-3; cdr3_aa: CASSLPRSPLGDTQYF; cdr3_nt: TGTGCCAGCAGTTTGCCTCGTTCTCCCCTCGGGGATACGCAGTATTTT
clone_size: NA; d_call: NA; v_call: TRBV18; j_call: TRBJ2-3; cdr3_aa: CASSPGLSIITQYF; cdr3_nt: TGTGCCAGCTCCCCGGGACTTTCTATTATTACGCAGTATTTT
clone_size: NA; d_call: NA; v_call: TRBV2; j_call: TRBJ2-2; cdr3_aa: CASSATGTGAGELFF; cdr3_nt: TGTGCCAGCAGCGCCACGGGGACGGGAGCCGGGGAGCTGTTTTTT
clone_size: few; d_call: NA; v_call: TRBV5-1; j_call: TRBJ1-2; cdr3_aa: CASSLSGNYGYTF; cdr3_nt: TGCGCCAGCAGCTTGTCAGGGAACTATGGCTACACCTTC
clone_size: NA; d_call: NA; v_call: TRBV5-1; j_call: TRBJ1-2; cdr3_aa: CASSLGREKGYGYTF; cdr3_nt: TGCGCCAGCAGCTTGGGCAGGGAAAAGGGCTATGGCTACACCTTC
clone_size: NA; d_call: NA; v_call: TRBV30; j_call: TRBJ2-7; cdr3_aa: CAWSPSHEQYF; cdr3_nt: TGTGCCTGGAGCCCTTCTCACGAGCAGTACTTC
clone_size: NA; d_call: TRBD2; v_call: TRBV11-2; j_call: TRBJ2-7; cdr3_aa: CASSLGTSVPSYEQYF; cdr3_nt: TGTGCCAGCAGCTTAGGGACTAGCGTTCCCTCCTACGAGCAGTACTTC